The 12 T cell receptor beta chains below come from one sample, sequenced in a study of human T cells and chemical hapten exposure. Time point: patch test 2, 6 weeks after DPC sensitization. Treatment meaning: therapeutic diphenylcyclopropenone sensitization with weekly scalp DPC. TCRdb redid the calling of the RACE reads with MiXCR, one entry per CDR3 protein. The sample yields about 40,000 distinct CDR3 sequences, roughly 3.3% seen once. Sequencing was performed on whole blood, taken in connection with sensitization to the hapten diphenylcyclopropenone (DPC). All receptors derive from a man aged 35 to 55 with alopecia areata. Some clones in this sample may be carry-over from other donors' samples.

This clonotype was seen ten or more times. The rearrangement uses TRBV7-3 and TRBJ1-1; tentatively, D is TRBD1 (5 bases). This CDR3 comprises 13 residues. Trimming cost V 4 bases and J 6 bases, with 12 bases left between them. The germline CDR1 and CDR2 sequences are SGHTA and FQGTGA. The CDR3 here is CASSSGGISEAFF. DNA of the CDR3: TGTGCCAGCAGCTCTGGGGGGATCTCTGAAGCTTTCTTT. The full variable domain, in which reference TRBV7-3 and TRBJ1-1 provide the parts outside the CDR3, is GAGVSQTPSNKVTEKGKYVELRCDPISGHTALYWYRQSLGQGPEFLIYFQGTGAADDSGLPNDRFFAVRPEGSVSTLKIQRTERGDSAVYLCASSSGGISEAFFGQGTRLTVV.

This clonotype showed up many times. This chain links TRBV28 with TRBJ2-3; possibly TRBD1 or TRBD2 for D (5 bases each). The CDR3 extends over 14 amino acids. The V end lost 5 bases, the J end lost 6 bases, and 15 bases lay between the germline ends. CDR1 MDHEN and CDR2 SYDVKM come from the germline V gene. The CDR3 sequence: CASSEERGADTQYF. The CDR3 DNA reads as TGTGCCAGCAGTGAGGAAAGAGGGGCCGATACGCAGTATTTT. The full variable domain, with the rest looked up from reference TRBV28 and TRBJ2-3, is DVKVTQSSRYLVKRTGEKVFLECVQDMDHENMFWYRQDPGLGLRLIYFSYDVKMKEKGDIPEGYSVSREKKERFSLILESASTNQTSMYLCASSEERGADTQYFGPGTRLTVL.

In this sample, this clonotype turned up many times. This chain connects TRBV5-5 to TRBJ1-1; D possibly corresponds to TRBD1 (5 bases). Trimming pared 4 bases from V and 0 bases from J, leaving 16 bases between. CDR3 length: 16 amino acids. The germline V gene encodes CDR1 SGHKS and CDR2 YYEKEE (reference sequence). In DNA, the CDR3 is TGTGCCAGCAGCCAGGGCCTTTTACCTTTGAACACTGAAGCTTTCTTT. Protein: CASSQGLLPLNTEAFF.

This clonotype has at least ten counts. V is TRBV6-5 and J is TRBJ2-5, with D possibly being TRBD2 (6 bases). V was trimmed by 8 bases and J by 2 bases, leaving 12 bases between them. The CDR3 is 13 amino acids. Germline V CDR1 and CDR2: MNHEY, SVGAGI. CDR3 DNA sequence: TGTGCCAGCGGGGGAGGTCCACAAGAGACCCAGTACTTC. Protein: CASGGGPQETQYF.

This clonotype has at least ten counts. The CDR3 coding sequence is TGTGCCAGCAGTTACGAGGACGGCGCGACTTCTGGGGCCAACGTCCTGACTTTC. It is translated as CASSYEDGATSGANVLTF. The chain employs TRBV6-2 or TRBV6-3 and TRBJ2-6; D not certain. CDR1 and CDR2 (germline): MNHEY, SVGEGT. The CDR3 length is 18 residues. Trimming stripped 2 bases from V and 1 base from J, with 15 bases between.

In this sample, this clonotype turned up many times. The chain joins TRBV29-1 to TRBJ2-1; 11 bases are a match to TRBD2. Trimming took 1 base from V and 3 from J; bases not matched to a gene: 2. This CDR3 is 15 amino acids long. Per the germline V gene, CDR1 is SQVTM and CDR2 is ANQGSEA. CDR3 in amino acids: CSVEGLAGNYNEQFF. The CDR3 nucleotides read TGCAGCGTTGAAGGACTAGCGGGGAACTACAATGAGCAGTTCTTC.

This clonotype was seen ten or more times. This chain uses TRBV9 with TRBJ2-3; 10 positions agree with TRBD2. Germline trimming cut 4 bases from V and 2 bases from J; bases unmatched to any gene: 10. Germline V gene lookup returns CDR1 SGDLS and CDR2 YYNGEE. This CDR3 is built from 17 residues. The CDR3 reads CASSFNGLAVLTDTQYF. The CDR3 bases are TGTGCCAGCAGCTTTAATGGACTAGCGGTCCTCACAGATACGCAGTATTTT.

This clonotype was detected many times. V gene TRBV29-1 combines with J gene TRBJ1-5; 7 nucleotides align to TRBD1. The germline CDR1 and CDR2 sequences are SQVTM and ANQGSEA. The CDR3 has 13 residues. The V and J ends lost 3 bases and 7 bases, in that order; junction bases with no gene match: 6. The CDR3 bases are TGCAGCGTTGACTGGAGAGGGGGCCAGCCCCAGCATTTT. Amino acid sequence: CSVDWRGGQPQHF.

This clonotype was counted ten times or more. V and J are TRBV18 and TRBJ1-5; D not certain. The CDR3 covers 15 residues. The germline CDR1 and CDR2 sequences are KGHSH and LQKENI. Trimming removed 0 bases at V and 3 bases at J, with 9 bases between. The CDR3 DNA reads as TGTGCCAGCTCACCACCGACGGGGATCAATCAGCCCCAGCATTTT. Protein sequence: CASSPPTGINQPQHF.

This clonotype has just a few counts. The gene calls are TRBV7-7 and TRBJ1-6; D is unclear. This CDR3 is 15 amino acids long. V lost 3 bases, J lost 4 bases, and 10 bases lay in between. CDR1 is SSHAT, CDR2 FNYEAQ, per germline (reference sequence). CDR3: CASSLKESYNSPLHF. CDR3 DNA sequence: TGTGCCAGCAGCTTGAAGGAGTCATATAATTCACCCCTCCACTTT.

This clonotype was seen at least ten times. The CDR3 bases are TGTGCCAGCAGTGACCGGACAGGGAGTCCAGATACGCAGTATTTT. It specifies CASSDRTGSPDTQYF. This chain links TRBV2 with TRBJ2-3; 8 bases fit TRBD1. This CDR3 is built from 15 residues. Trimming cost V 3 bases and J 4 bases; bases outside gene matches: 6. From germline, CDR1 is SNHLY and CDR2 FYNNEI.

By its share, this clonotype is medium-sized. This chain's CDR3 is CASSIGGGYHGNQPQHF. For the CDR3, the DNA is TGTGCCAGTAGTATTGGGGGGGGGTACCATGGCAATCAGCCCCAGCATTTT. The chain uses TRBV19 and TRBJ1-5, with D possibly being TRBD1 (5 bases). Trimming took 3 bases from V and 2 from J, leaving 17 bases between them. CDR3 length equals 17 residues. Germline loops: CDR1 LNHDA, CDR2 SQIVND (reference sequence).